This T cell receptor beta chain is drawn from a study of blood T cells in healthy people across ages. Then a second PCR, running roughly 6 to 11 cycles, was carried out with a sample-barcoded 5' primer and a J-beta primer mix. One entry per CDR3 protein, called by TCRdb with MiXCR from the 5' RACE reads. The sample yields roughly 1,300,000 distinct CDR3 sequences, approximately 59% seen once. V lost 5 bases and J lost 2; bases outside the gene matches: 4. The CDR3 spans 14 residues. Germline CDR1 DFQATT, CDR2 SNEGSKA (reference sequence). The sequence was obtained from a man between 18 and 35 years old in good health. Sequencing was performed on blood. The gene calls are TRBV20-1 and TRBJ2-5, with 11 bases identical to TRBD2. The CDR3 nucleotides read TGCAGTGCTGGGAGACTAGCGGGGCAAGAGACCCAGTACTTC. Translated: CSAGRLAGQETQYF.